Following are 24 T cell receptor beta chains from one sample sequenced in a study of blood T cell repertoires in COVID-19. Profiled with immunoSEQ multiplex PCR; TCRdb holds only in-frame clones, not every one. The table includes 200,000 to 250,000 clones, more than 85% detected once. Sequencing was done on a sample of peripheral blood. Receptors were obtained from a woman between 50 and 59 years old with COVID-19, enrolled during active disease.

The V and J genes are TRBV27 and TRBJ1-2; D gene ambiguous. Trimming cost V 6 bases and J 3 bases, with 8 bases left between them. CDR1 and CDR2 from the germline V gene are MNHEY and SMNVEV (reference sequence). This CDR3 has 12 amino acids. CDR3 protein: CASRGGDYGYTF. CDR3 nucleotide sequence: TGTGCCAGCAGAGGTGGAGACTATGGCTACACCTTC.

The chain uses TRBV6-5 and TRBJ2-7; D is unclear. Per the germline V gene, CDR1 is MNHEY and CDR2 is SVGAGI. This CDR3 comprises 14 residues. V lost 6 bases and J lost 1, with 13 bases in between. CDR3 DNA sequence: TGTGCCAGCAGCAAACATTTGCGGTCCTACGAGCAGTACGTC. Protein: CASSKHLRSYEQYV.

In its sample, this clone was seen once. The chain uses TRBV5-5 and TRBJ2-5, with a weak D call TRBD1 (5 bases). CDR3 length equals 14 residues. V lost 6 bases and J 5 bases, leaving 17 bases between the germline ends. Germline-derived CDR1 and CDR2 are SGHKS and YYEKEE (reference sequence). The CDR3 bases are TGTGCCAGCACCAGGGTGGCGGTGGGTGAGACCCAGTACTTC. Amino acid sequence: CASTRVAVGETQYF.

This chain uses TRBV11-2 with TRBJ2-5, with a tentative D call TRBD1 (6 bases). Per the germline V gene, CDR1 is SGHAT and CDR2 is FQNNGV. The CDR3 loop spans 15 amino acids. The germline V and J ends were trimmed by 2 bases and 4 bases, with 14 bases remaining between them. The CDR3 spells CASSLRSGTTETQYF. DNA of the CDR3: TGTGCCAGCAGCTTAAGGTCGGGGACAACAGAGACCCAGTACTTC.

The chain couples TRBV12-5 to TRBJ2-7; D may be TRBD1 (6 bases). Trimming pared 1 base from V and 3 bases from J, leaving 10 bases between. The germline gives CDR1 LGHNT, CDR2 FRNRAP. The CDR3 is made up of 14 amino acids. Here the CDR3 DNA reads TGTGCTAGTGGTTTGGGACAGGAAAACTACGAGCAGTACGTC. As protein: CASGLGQENYEQYV.

CDR3 DNA sequence: TGTGCCAGCAGCTCAGGGATAGGAGAGACCCAGTACTTC. Protein product: CASSSGIGETQYF. The gene calls are TRBV5-4 and TRBJ2-5; TRBD1 might be the D (5 bases). This CDR3 spans 13 amino acids. CDR1 SGHNT and CDR2 YYREEE come from the germline V gene (reference sequence). Trimming took off 3 bases at V and 4 bases at J, with 10 bases between the two ends.

This chain joins TRBV5-1 and TRBJ2-1; TRBD2 matches 15 bases. CDR1 SGHRS and CDR2 YFSETQ come from the germline V gene. With V trimmed by 8 bases and J by 0 bases, 9 bases remained unmatched. CDR3 length: 18 amino acids. This chain's CDR3 is CASMGLAGGRSSYNEQFF. Here the CDR3 DNA reads TGCGCCAGTATGGGACTAGCGGGGGGACGAAGCTCCTACAATGAGCAGTTCTTC.

V is TRBV5-1 and J is TRBJ2-1, with a tentative D call TRBD1 (5 bases). CDR3 length: 14 amino acids. Germline V gene sequence: CDR1 SGHRS, CDR2 YFSETQ. V dropped 4 bases and J dropped 4 bases, with 12 bases sitting between them. The CDR3 loop reads CASSPTTVYNEQFF. The CDR3 region has the DNA TGCGCCAGCAGCCCCACGACAGTATACAATGAGCAGTTCTTC.

V gene TRBV5-1 combines with J gene TRBJ1-1; possible D gene TRBD1, 6 bases. Germline loops: CDR1 SGHRS, CDR2 YFSETQ. V lost 3 bases, J lost 0 bases, and 15 bases lay in between. The CDR3 extends over 16 amino acids. As DNA, the CDR3 is TGCGCCAGCAGCTCCAGGGGTCCGAGGATGAACACTGAAGCTTTCTTT. Translation: CASSSRGPRMNTEAFF. Looking up the rest from reference TRBV5-1 and TRBJ1-1 gives the full variable domain: KAGVTQTPRYLIKTRGQQVTLSCSPISGHRSVSWYQQTPGQGLQFLFEYFSETQRNKGNFPGRFSGRQFSNSRSEMNVSTLELGDSALYLCASSSRGPRMNTEAFFGQGTRLTVV.

V is TRBV9 and J is TRBJ1-4; 8 positions match TRBD1. The J segment lost 4 bases and the V segment lost 2 bases, leaving 4 bases of the junction unmatched. Germline-derived CDR1 and CDR2 are SGDLS and YYNGEE. This CDR3 is 15 amino acids long. CDR3 sequence reads: CASSVLGQVNEKLFF. In nucleotides, the CDR3 is TGTGCCAGCAGCGTCCTGGGACAGGTTAATGAAAAACTGTTTTTT.

This chain joins TRBV9 and TRBJ2-1; D is uncertain. The germline CDR1 and CDR2 sequences are SGDLS and YYNGEE. This CDR3 is 14 amino acids long. V dropped 1 base and J dropped 4 bases, with 9 bases sitting between them. The CDR3 sequence: CASSVSTIYNEQFF. The CDR3 coding sequence is TGTGCCAGCAGCGTAAGCACCATATACAATGAGCAGTTCTTC.

The V call is TRBV12-3 or TRBV12-4, the J call TRBJ1-2; no reliable D call. V was cut by 2 bases and J by 6 bases, with 10 bases left in between. The CDR3 is made up of 13 amino acids. CDR3 sequence (DNA): TGTGCCAGCAGTTTACAGCAGGCGCATGGCTACACCTTC. It translates to CASSLQQAHGYTF.

CDR3 coding DNA: TGTGCCAGCCGTCGGGGACAGATGAACACTGAAGCTTTCTTT. This encodes CASRRGQMNTEAFF. The chain carries TRBV27 and TRBJ1-1, with 7 bases matching TRBD1. CDR3 size: 14 residues. Looked up from germline, CDR1 is MNHEY and CDR2 is SMNVEV (reference sequence). Germline trimming cut 8 bases from V and 0 bases from J; bases unmatched to any gene: 6.

The rearrangement joins TRBV11-3 to TRBJ1-1, with 7 positions matching TRBD1. J lost 1 base, V lost 5 bases, and 4 bases had no gene match. The length of the CDR3 is 14 residues. CDR1 is SGHNT and CDR2 is YENEEA in the germline V gene. This CDR3 reads CASSQGGGNTEAFF. The CDR3 region has the DNA TGTGCCAGCAGCCAGGGGGGCGGGAACACTGAAGCTTTCTTT.

This clone was detected once. This chain links TRBV5-6 with TRBJ2-3; 9 bases line up with TRBD1. The trim removed 2 bases at V and 3 bases at J, leaving 1 base unmatched. Germline loops: CDR1 SGHDT, CDR2 YYEEEE. The CDR3 length is 14 residues. CDR3 bases: TGTGCCAGCAGCTTTGGACAGGGGACAGATACGCAGTATTTT. Translated: CASSFGQGTDTQYF.

CDR3 bases: TGTGCCAGCAGTTTATCGAAAGGGAGTGGAAAGCAGTACGTC. Protein sequence: CASSLSKGSGKQYV. The V gene is TRBV27, the J gene TRBJ2-7; the D gene is possibly TRBD2 (5 bases). This CDR3 has 14 amino acids. The V gene's germline CDR1 is MNHEY and CDR2 SMNVEV (reference sequence). With 0 bases removed from V and 8 bases from J, the gap between germline ends came to 14 bases.

The rearrangement joins TRBV19 to TRBJ1-1, with D tentatively TRBD1 (5 bases). Per germline, CDR1 LNHDA and CDR2 SQIVND (reference sequence). V was pared by 7 bases and J by 3 bases, with 12 bases between. There are 13 residues in the CDR3. CDR3 nucleotide sequence: TGTGCCAGTAATCCCGGAGGGGACACTGAAGCTTTCTTT. Encoded protein: CASNPGGDTEAFF.

The rearrangement links TRBV7-9 to TRBJ2-7; the D gene is possibly TRBD2 (5 bases). CDR1 is SEHNR and CDR2 is FQNEAQ in the germline V gene (reference sequence). V gave up 3 bases and J gave up 6 bases, with 9 bases separating them. The CDR3 contains 12 residues. CDR3 DNA sequence: TGTGCCAGCAGCTTCGACTACAGCGAGCAGTACTTC. This codes for CASSFDYSEQYF.

The gene calls are TRBV12-3 or TRBV12-4 and TRBJ1-1, with D perhaps matching TRBD1 (5 bases). With 5 bases removed from V and 8 bases from J, the gap between germline ends came to 12 bases. The CDR3 has 12 amino acids. The chain's CDR3 is CASSPYRSEAFF. The CDR3 DNA is TGTGCCAGCAGTCCTTACAGGTCGGAAGCTTTCTTT.

This chain joins TRBV29-1 and TRBJ2-2; TRBD1 might be the D (6 bases). The CDR3 consists of 13 residues. CDR1 and CDR2 (germline): SQVTM, ANQGSEA. Trimming removed 6 bases at V and 5 bases at J, with 13 bases between. The CDR3 sequence: CSVRPQGTGELFF. The CDR3 DNA is TGCAGCGTGAGACCCCAGGGGACCGGGGAGCTGTTTTTT.

This clone appeared a single time. The J gene is TRBJ2-2, the V gene TRBV11-2; D is perhaps TRBD1 (6 bases). The CDR3 runs to 14 residues. V was trimmed by 5 bases and J by 7 bases, leaving 14 bases between them. Germline V gene sequence: CDR1 SGHAT, CDR2 FQNNGV. CDR3: CASSPRQGHGELFF. DNA of the CDR3: TGTGCCAGCAGCCCTCGGCAGGGGCACGGGGAGCTGTTTTTT. The full variable domain, rest sourced from reference TRBV11-2 and TRBJ2-2, is EAGVAQSPRYKIIEKRQSVAFWCNPISGHATLYWYQQILGQGPKLLIQFQNNGVVDDSQLPKDRFSAERLKGVDSTLKIQPAKLEDSAVYLCASSPRQGHGELFFGEGSRLTVL.

V usage is TRBV24-1 and J usage is TRBJ1-2; D is perhaps TRBD1 (6 bases). The length of the CDR3 is 14 residues. Germline assignment: CDR1 KGHDR and CDR2 SFDVKD. Trimming took off 4 bases at V and 4 bases at J, with 12 bases between the two ends. CDR3 sequence reads: CATSERGQLYGYTF. Written as DNA, the CDR3 is TGTGCCACCAGTGAACGTGGACAGCTCTATGGCTACACCTTC.

The V and J genes are TRBV28 and TRBJ2-5; 7 bases fit TRBD1. This CDR3 region has 15 residues. Trimming removed 5 bases from V and 4 bases from J; junction bases left unmatched: 10. Germline loops: CDR1 MDHEN, CDR2 SYDVKM. CDR3 in amino acids: CASSPSLRGRETQYF. CDR3 bases: TGTGCCAGCAGTCCCTCACTCAGGGGGAGAGAGACCCAGTACTTC. Filled out from reference TRBV28 and TRBJ2-5, the complete variable domain reads DVKVTQSSRYLVKRTGEKVFLECVQDMDHENMFWYRQDPGLGLRLIYFSYDVKMKEKGDIPEGYSVSREKKERFSLILESASTNQTSMYLCASSPSLRGRETQYFGPGTRLLVL.

The chain is built from TRBV5-4 and TRBJ2-3; perhaps TRBD2 as D (7 bases). Trimming removed 1 base at V and 2 bases at J, with 11 bases between. The CDR3 spans 15 residues. Germline V gene sequence: CDR1 SGHNT, CDR2 YYREEE (reference sequence). Here the CDR3 reads CASSLRGAPTDTQYF. The CDR3 region has the DNA TGTGCCAGCAGCTTGCGGGGGGCCCCCACAGATACGCAGTATTTT.